The rows below give T cell receptor beta chains drawn from one sample of a study of OX40 agonist ivuxolimab in advanced cancers. Profiling relied on immunoSEQ multiplex PCR, and the TCRdb table lists in-frame clones only, not all of them. This table has over 15,000 clones, 60% to 85% appearing once. The sample here was CD4+ or CD8+ T cells sorted from blood, taken in a trial of the OX40 agonist ivuxolimab. Receptors originate from an adult with an advanced solid tumor such as melanoma, head and neck, liver or kidney cancer. The CDR3 runs from the conserved cysteine through the conserved F or W. D genes are given only for firm matches. Clone size, where shown, is once, few, many, or a class for clones that have expanded.

j_call clone_size d_call v_call cdr3_aa cdr3_nt
TRBJ1-4 NA NA TRBV15 CATTPLGGSEKLFF TGTGCCACCACCCCACTAGGCGGGTCCGAAAAACTGTTTTTT
TRBJ2-7 NA NA TRBV2 CASSDVLSSYEQYF TGTGCCAGCAGTGATGTTCTAAGCTCCTACGAGCAGTACTTC
TRBJ1-2 NA TRBD1 TRBV9 CASSLDRAEYGYTF TGTGCCAGCAGCCTGGACAGGGCTGAATATGGCTACACCTTC
TRBJ2-7 NA NA TRBV6-5 CASRTVGTYEQYF TGTGCCAGCAGGACAGTGGGCACCTACGAGCAGTACTTC
TRBJ1-1 NA NA TRBV10-3 CAIKDGEAFF TGTGCCATCAAGGACGGTGAAGCTTTCTTT
TRBJ2-2 NA NA TRBV5-8 CASSLSSLNGELFF TGTGCCAGCAGCTTAAGCAGCCTGAACGGGGAGCTGTTTTTT
TRBJ2-2 NA TRBD1 TRBV4-2 CASSARTGPFGSGELFF TGTGCCAGCAGCGCTAGGACAGGGCCCTTCGGATCCGGGGAGCTGTTTTTT
TRBJ2-5 NA NA TRBV7-9 CASSSTGQFQETQYF TGTGCCAGCAGCTCGACCGGACAGTTCCAAGAGACCCAGTACTTC
TRBJ2-2 NA NA TRBV11-2 CASSQGISNTGELFF TGCGCCAGCAGCCAGGGTATTTCGAACACCGGGGAGCTGTTTTTT
TRBJ2-1 NA TRBD2 TRBV5-4 CASSPVAGSLNEQFF TGTGCCAGCAGCCCTGTAGCGGGGAGTCTCAATGAGCAGTTCTTC
TRBJ1-1 NA NA TRBV6-5 CASIRGNTEAFF TGTGCTAGCATACGGGGGAACACTGAAGCTTTCTTT
TRBJ2-5 medium-sized TRBD1 TRBV6-5 CASSQQGETQYF TGTGCCAGCAGCCAACAGGGGGAGACCCAGTACTTC
TRBJ1-1 NA NA TRBV6-1 CASSPFTGSGTEAFF TGTGCCAGCAGTCCTTTTACAGGGTCGGGCACTGAAGCTTTCTTT
TRBJ1-1 NA NA TRBV9 CASSEWGLGDTEAFF TGTGCCAGCAGCGAATGGGGCCTCGGCGACACTGAAGCTTTCTTT
TRBJ2-7 NA TRBD1 TRBV15 CATSLGGGQGLIGSYEQYF TGTGCCACCAGCCTTGGGGGGGGACAGGGCCTTATCGGGTCGTACGAGCAGTACTTC
TRBJ1-2 NA NA TRBV5-1 CASSPASSRADYGYTF TGCGCCAGCAGCCCCGCGAGTTCCAGGGCGGACTATGGCTACACCTTC
TRBJ2-3 NA TRBD1 TRBV6-4 CASRGQGTDTQYF TGTGCCAGCAGGGGACAGGGGACAGATACGCAGTATTTT
TRBJ1-2 few NA TRBV9 CASSYIGVGGYTF TGTGCCAGCAGCTACATCGGGGTGGGTGGCTACACCTTC
TRBJ2-7 few NA TRBV4-2 CASSPSGNEQYF TGTGCCAGCAGCCCAAGCGGAAACGAGCAGTACTTC
TRBJ1-1 NA NA TRBV7-2 CASSFIPLPGSTEAFF TGTGCCAGCAGCTTCATCCCCCTACCGGGTTCCACTGAAGCTTTCTTT
TRBJ2-1 NA NA TRBV6-6 CASRDPRSSYNEQFF TGTGCCAGCAGAGACCCGAGAAGCTCCTACAATGAGCAGTTCTTC
TRBJ2-7 NA NA TRBV16 CASSQSGENEQYF TGTGCCAGCAGCCAATCGGGGGAGAACGAGCAGTACTTC